A single sample is the source of the 19 T cell receptor beta chains below, sequenced in a study of graft-versus-host responses after intestinal transplantation. Generated by immunoSEQ multiplex PCR, the TCRdb table keeps only in-frame clones and is missing some. There are 13,000 to 15,000 clones in the sample; approximately 30% occur only once, and under 7.5% lies in the top ten. This material consisted of alloreactive CD4+ T cells from a mixed lymphocyte reaction culture, taken before intestinal transplant. Indicated subset: CFSE-low proliferating T cells sorted from roughly six-day pre-transplant mixed lymphocyte reaction (GvH or HvG direction). These receptors were taken from a human patient who received an intestinal transplant.

This rearrangement joins TRBV7-8 to TRBJ2-2; D gene unclear. The CDR3 totals 15 residues. Germline V gene lookup returns CDR1 SGHVS and CDR2 FQNEAQ. V was shortened by 4 bases and J by 5 bases, with 14 bases between the two germline ends. CDR3 bases: TGTGCCAGCAGCTCCCCAAAAAGGGCGACCGGGGAGCTGTTTTTT. Its translation: CASSSPKRATGELFF.

For this clone: This may be a read error: a much more frequent sequence differs by one nucleotide. This chain uses TRBV10-1 with TRBJ2-7; tentative D call: TRBD2 (7 bases). With 0 bases removed from V and 6 bases from J, the gap between germline ends came to 12 bases. Germline-derived CDR1 and CDR2 are WNHNN and SYGVQD (reference sequence). This CDR3 has 14 residues. CDR3 DNA sequence: TGCGCCAGCAGTGAGTCCGTTGGGGGGGCCGAGCAGTACTTC. It codes for CASSESVGGAEQYF.

This clone occurred a few times. V gene TRBV6-4 combines with J gene TRBJ2-3, with 9 bases aligning to TRBD2. The V and J ends lost 6 bases and 2 bases, in that order; junction bases with no gene match: 6. The germline CDR1 and CDR2 sequences are MRHNA and SNTAGT. CDR3 length equals 15 residues. The CDR3 nucleotides read TGTGCCAGCAGGGAGGGACTAGCCCCCACAGATACGCAGTATTTT. Its translation is CASREGLAPTDTQYF.

This clone was seen a few times. V is TRBV6-5 and J is TRBJ2-7, with D possibly matching TRBD1 (6 bases). CDR1 and CDR2 (germline): MNHEY, SVGAGI. V was pared by 7 bases and J by 4 bases, with 11 bases between. The CDR3 has 12 amino acids. In nucleotides, the CDR3 is TGTGCCAGCAACGGACAGAAATACGAGCAGTACTTC. As protein: CASNGQKYEQYF.

This clone was detected a few times. The rearrangement links TRBV7-9 to TRBJ2-2; 7 bases map to TRBD1. Unmatched junction bases numbered 7, after V lost 2 bases and J lost 7 bases. Germline CDR1 reads SEHNR; CDR2 reads FQNEAQ (reference sequence). The CDR3 length is 15 residues. The CDR3 loop reads CASSLSRGSIGELFF. For the CDR3, the DNA is TGTGCCAGCAGCTTAAGCAGGGGGTCAATCGGGGAGCTGTTTTTT.

This clone was observed a few times. The V gene is TRBV29-1, the J gene TRBJ2-7, with D uncertain. V gave up 4 bases and J gave up 0 bases, with 7 bases separating them. Germline CDR1 SQVTM, CDR2 ANQGSEA. CDR3 length: 12 amino acids. CDR3 amino acids: CSVGRFSYEQYF. The CDR3 coding sequence is TGCAGCGTTGGGCGGTTCTCCTACGAGCAGTACTTC.

This clone rates as medium-sized. This chain joins TRBV10-3 and TRBJ2-7; 11 positions agree with TRBD2. CDR1 ENHRY and CDR2 SYGVKD come from the germline V gene. The length of the CDR3 is 15 residues. Trimming took 6 bases from V and 4 from J; bases not matched to a gene: 8. CDR3 sequence: CAIRELAGVRYEQYF. In nucleotides, the CDR3 is TGTGCCATCAGGGAACTAGCGGGAGTACGGTACGAGCAGTACTTC.

The chain has TRBV7-8 and TRBJ2-2; D possibly corresponds to TRBD1 (5 bases). Germline V gene data show CDR1 as SGHVS and CDR2 as FQNEAQ. The CDR3 is made up of 15 amino acids. The V end was cut by 5 bases, the J end by 2 bases, with 12 bases between. CDR3 sequence (DNA): TGTGCCAGCAGCCCACTGACAGCCAACACCGGGGAGCTGTTTTTT. It yields the protein CASSPLTANTGELFF.

In this sample, this clone turned up a few times. V gene TRBV2 combines with J gene TRBJ2-3, with 9 bases identical to TRBD2. V shed 2 bases, J shed 1 base, and the junction held 1 base outside the gene matches. Germline V CDR1 and CDR2: SNHLY, FYNNEI. The CDR3 consists of 15 residues. The CDR3 bases are TGTGCCAGCAGTGAATTAGCGGGAGGCACAGATACGCAGTATTTT. The encoded protein is CASSELAGGTDTQYF. Full variable domain (missing parts from reference TRBV2 and TRBJ2-3): EPEVTQTPSHQVTQMGQEVILRCVPISNHLYFYWYRQILGQKVEFLVSFYNNEISEKSEIFDDQFSVERPDGSNFTLKIRSTKLEDSAMYFCASSELAGGTDTQYFGPGTRLTVL.

This clone was found a few times. The chain employs TRBV5-1 and TRBJ2-3, with TRBD2 matching over 8 bases. This CDR3 has 15 amino acids. Germline CDR1 SGHRS, CDR2 YFSETQ. J gave up 2 bases and V 1 base, and 3 bases lay outside the gene matches. The CDR3 region has the DNA TGCGCCAGCAGCTTGCAACTAGCGGACACAGATACGCAGTATTTT. It codes for CASSLQLADTDTQYF.

There are a few counts of this clone. The V and J genes are TRBV19 and TRBJ2-1, with a possible D match to TRBD2 (6 bases). V was cut by 4 bases and J by 3 bases, with 16 bases left in between. The CDR3 sequence is 16 residues long. CDR1 and CDR2 from the germline V gene are LNHDA and SQIVND (reference sequence). CDR3 DNA: TGTGCCAGTAGTAGGCCGGGACTCCGGGGCTACAATGAGCAGTTCTTC. Its protein is CASSRPGLRGYNEQFF.

CDR3 nucleotides: TGTGCCAGCAGCTTGGCCGGTAGACAGCTCACAGATACGCAGTATTTT. Protein product: CASSLAGRQLTDTQYF. The V gene is TRBV5-6, the J gene TRBJ2-3; possible D gene TRBD1, 5 bases. The germline V gene has CDR1 SGHDT and CDR2 YYEEEE. V was cut by 0 bases and J by 2 bases, with 13 bases left in between. CDR3 length equals 16 residues.

This clone was observed a handful of times. The rearrangement joins TRBV6-6 to TRBJ2-7; D gene ambiguous. With 6 bases removed from V and 2 bases from J, the gap between germline ends came to 17 bases. The CDR3 totals 15 residues. Germline V gives CDR1 MNHNY, CDR2 SVGAGI (reference sequence). DNA of the CDR3: TGTGCCAGCAGAGTTGGGGTAGGCCCGACCTACGAGCAGTACTTC. It specifies CASRVGVGPTYEQYF.

This clone was seen a handful of times. This rearrangement joins TRBV28 to TRBJ1-2, with 8 bases identical to TRBD1. The CDR3 has 10 amino acids. The V gene end was trimmed by 5 bases and the J gene end by 11 bases; junction bases not matched to a gene: 1. Germline V gene lookup returns CDR1 MDHEN and CDR2 SYDVKM. The CDR3 protein is CASSRQGYTF. The DNA of the CDR3 is TGTGCCAGCAGTAGACAGGGGTACACCTTC.

The chain uses TRBV30 and TRBJ1-1; no firm D call. Germline V CDR1 and CDR2: GTSNPN, SVGIG (reference sequence). V was cut by 0 bases and J by 11 bases, with 13 bases left in between. The CDR3 is 12 amino acids. The CDR3 sequence is CAWSVRGGLAFF. CDR3 in DNA: TGTGCCTGGAGTGTACGGGGAGGGCTCGCTTTCTTT.

V usage is TRBV6-9 and J usage is TRBJ2-7; D is unclear. This CDR3 spans 12 amino acids. Germline V gene lookup returns CDR1 MNHGY and CDR2 SVAAGI. V shed 6 bases and J shed 0 bases, with 6 bases lying between them. CDR3 amino acids: CASRGSSYEQYF. The CDR3 DNA is TGTGCCAGCAGAGGCAGCTCCTACGAGCAGTACTTC.

DNA of the CDR3: TGTGCCAGCAGTCCCGGACAGGGTAACTATGGCTACACCTTC. Its translation is CASSPGQGNYGYTF. V usage is TRBV6-1 and J usage is TRBJ1-2; 8 bases are shared with TRBD1. From germline, CDR1 is MNHNS and CDR2 SASEGT. This CDR3 has 14 amino acids. Trimming took 5 bases from V and 1 from J; bases not matched to a gene: 3.

The chain joins TRBV30 to TRBJ1-4; D not certain. Germline assignment: CDR1 GTSNPN and CDR2 SVGIG (reference sequence). Trimming stripped 0 bases from V and 8 bases from J, with 16 bases between. The CDR3 has 15 amino acids. The CDR3 spells CAWSVKGHKGEKLFF. In DNA form, the CDR3 reads TGTGCCTGGAGTGTCAAAGGCCATAAGGGCGAAAAACTGTTTTTT.

There are a few counts of this clone. J is TRBJ1-2 and V is TRBV29-1; D is possibly TRBD1 (5 bases). CDR1 SQVTM and CDR2 ANQGSEA come from the germline V gene. The CDR3 spans 12 residues. V lost 4 bases and J lost 3, with 9 bases in between. This CDR3 is CSVAQGDYGYTF. CDR3 bases: TGCAGCGTTGCCCAGGGCGACTATGGCTACACCTTC.